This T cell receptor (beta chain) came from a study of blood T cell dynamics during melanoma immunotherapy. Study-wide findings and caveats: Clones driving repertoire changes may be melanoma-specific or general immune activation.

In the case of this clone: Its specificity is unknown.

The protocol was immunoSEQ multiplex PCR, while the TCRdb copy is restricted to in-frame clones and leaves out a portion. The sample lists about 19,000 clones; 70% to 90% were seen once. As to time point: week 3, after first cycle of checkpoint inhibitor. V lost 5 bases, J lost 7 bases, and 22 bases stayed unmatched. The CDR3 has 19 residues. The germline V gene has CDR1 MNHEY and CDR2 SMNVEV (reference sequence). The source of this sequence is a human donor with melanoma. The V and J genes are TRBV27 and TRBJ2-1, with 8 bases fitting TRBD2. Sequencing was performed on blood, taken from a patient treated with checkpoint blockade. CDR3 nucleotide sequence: TGTGCCAGCAGTGGCAAGAGACTGGTAGCGGGGATGGTTAGAAATGAGCAGTTCTTC. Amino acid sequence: CASSGKRLVAGMVRNEQFF.